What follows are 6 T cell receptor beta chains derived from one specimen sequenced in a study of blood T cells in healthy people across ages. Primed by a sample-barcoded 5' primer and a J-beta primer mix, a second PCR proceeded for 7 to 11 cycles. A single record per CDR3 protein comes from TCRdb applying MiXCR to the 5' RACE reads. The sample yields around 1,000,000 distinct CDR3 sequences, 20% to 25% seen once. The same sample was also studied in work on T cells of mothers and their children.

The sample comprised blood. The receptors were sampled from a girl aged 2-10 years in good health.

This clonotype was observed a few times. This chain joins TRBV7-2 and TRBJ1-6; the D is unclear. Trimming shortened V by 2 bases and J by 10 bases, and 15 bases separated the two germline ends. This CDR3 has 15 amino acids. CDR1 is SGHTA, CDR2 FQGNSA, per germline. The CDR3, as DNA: TGTGCCAGCAGCTTAATTGGAGGGCCCCAATCACCCCTCCACTTT. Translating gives CASSLIGGPQSPLHF.

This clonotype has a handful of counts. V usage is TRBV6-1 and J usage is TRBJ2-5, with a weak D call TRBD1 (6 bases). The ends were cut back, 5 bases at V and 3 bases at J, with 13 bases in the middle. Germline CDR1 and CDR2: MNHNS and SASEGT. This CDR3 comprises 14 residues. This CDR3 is CASSWTAWEETQYF. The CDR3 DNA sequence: TGTGCCAGCAGTTGGACAGCATGGGAAGAGACCCAGTACTTC.

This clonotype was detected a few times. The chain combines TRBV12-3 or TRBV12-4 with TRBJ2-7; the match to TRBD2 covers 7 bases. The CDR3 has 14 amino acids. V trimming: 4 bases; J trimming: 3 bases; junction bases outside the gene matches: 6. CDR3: CASSSGGRGYEQYF. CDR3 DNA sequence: TGTGCCAGCAGTTCAGGCGGGAGAGGCTACGAGCAGTACTTC.

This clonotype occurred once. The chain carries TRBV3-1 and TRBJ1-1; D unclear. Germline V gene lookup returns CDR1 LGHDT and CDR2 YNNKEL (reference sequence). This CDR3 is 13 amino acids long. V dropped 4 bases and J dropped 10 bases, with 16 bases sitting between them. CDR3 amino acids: CASSLQAVGSAFF. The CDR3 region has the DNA TGTGCCAGCAGCCTCCAAGCAGTTGGGTCAGCTTTCTTT.

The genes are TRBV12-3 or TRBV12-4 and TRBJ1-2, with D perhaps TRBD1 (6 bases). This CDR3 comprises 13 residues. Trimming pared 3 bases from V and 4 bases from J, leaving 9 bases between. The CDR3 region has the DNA TGTGCCAGCAGTTTTCGGGGGCCCTATGGCTACACCTTC. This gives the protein CASSFRGPYGYTF.

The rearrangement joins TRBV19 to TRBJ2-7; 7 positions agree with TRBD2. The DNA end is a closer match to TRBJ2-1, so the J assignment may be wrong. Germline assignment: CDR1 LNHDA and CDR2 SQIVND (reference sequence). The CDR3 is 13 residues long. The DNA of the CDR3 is TGTGCCAGTAGGCCCCGACTAGCAAATGAGCAGTTCTTC. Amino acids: CASRPRLANEQFF.